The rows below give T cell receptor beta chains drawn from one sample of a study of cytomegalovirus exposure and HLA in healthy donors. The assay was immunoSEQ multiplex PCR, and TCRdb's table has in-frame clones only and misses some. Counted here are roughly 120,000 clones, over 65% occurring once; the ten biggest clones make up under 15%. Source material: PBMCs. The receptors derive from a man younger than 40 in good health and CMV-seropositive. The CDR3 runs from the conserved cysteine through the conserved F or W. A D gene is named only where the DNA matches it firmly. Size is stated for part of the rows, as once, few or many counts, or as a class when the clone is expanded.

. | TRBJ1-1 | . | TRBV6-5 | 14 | CASSSHLRNTEAFF | TGTGCCAGCAGTTCTCACCTCAGGAACACTGAAGCTTTCTTT
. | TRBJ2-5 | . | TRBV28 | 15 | CASSLSGRDTQTQYF | TGTGCCAGCAGTTTATCTGGCAGGGACACCCAGACCCAGTACTTC
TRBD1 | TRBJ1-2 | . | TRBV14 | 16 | CASSAKTGWPNYGYTF | TGTGCCAGCAGCGCCAAGACAGGGTGGCCTAACTATGGCTACACCTTC
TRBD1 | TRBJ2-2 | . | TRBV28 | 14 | CASSGTANTGELFF | TGTGCCAGCAGCGGGACAGCGAACACCGGGGAGCTGTTTTTT
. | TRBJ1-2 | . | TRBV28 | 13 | CASSKGRDYGYTF | TGTGCCAGCAGCAAGGGGCGCGACTATGGCTACACCTTC
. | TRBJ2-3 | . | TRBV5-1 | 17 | CASSLVRENRFTDTQYF | TGCGCCAGCAGCTTGGTTAGGGAGAACCGATTCACAGATACGCAGTATTTT
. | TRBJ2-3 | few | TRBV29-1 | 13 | CSVAEEGTDTQYF | TGCAGCGTGGCGGAGGAAGGTACAGATACGCAGTATTTT
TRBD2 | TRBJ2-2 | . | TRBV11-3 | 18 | CASSPGTSGVAGTGELFF | TGTGCCAGCAGCCCCGGGACTAGCGGGGTAGCTGGGACCGGGGAGCTGTTTTTT
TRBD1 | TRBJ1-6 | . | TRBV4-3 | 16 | CASSQGTGPGNSPLHF | TGCGCCAGCAGCCAAGGGACAGGGCCGGGGAATTCACCCCTCCACTTT
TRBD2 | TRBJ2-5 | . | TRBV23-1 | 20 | CASLYPVRLAGGHREETQYF | TGCGCCAGCCTCTACCCGGTAAGACTAGCGGGGGGGCATCGGGAAGAGACCCAGTACTTC
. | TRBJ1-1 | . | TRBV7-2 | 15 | CASSLVPELNTEAFF | TGTGCCAGCAGCTTAGTACCAGAACTGAACACTGAAGCTTTCTTT
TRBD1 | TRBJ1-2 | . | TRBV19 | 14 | CASSRDRANYGYTF | TGTGCCAGTAGCAGGGACAGGGCTAACTATGGCTACACCTTC
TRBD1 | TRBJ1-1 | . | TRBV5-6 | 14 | CASSRDRGNTEAFF | TGTGCCAGCAGCCGGGACAGGGGGAACACTGAAGCTTTCTTT